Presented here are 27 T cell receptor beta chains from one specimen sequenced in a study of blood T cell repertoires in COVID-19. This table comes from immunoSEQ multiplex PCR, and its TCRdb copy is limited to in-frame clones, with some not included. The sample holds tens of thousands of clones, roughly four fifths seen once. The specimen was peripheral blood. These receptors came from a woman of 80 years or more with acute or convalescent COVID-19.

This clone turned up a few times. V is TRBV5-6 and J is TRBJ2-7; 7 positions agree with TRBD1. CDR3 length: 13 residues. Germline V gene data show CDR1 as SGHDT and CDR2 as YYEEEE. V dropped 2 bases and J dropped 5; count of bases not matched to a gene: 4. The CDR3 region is CASSFRGTDEQYF. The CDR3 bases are TGTGCCAGCAGCTTCAGGGGGACAGACGAGCAGTACTTC.

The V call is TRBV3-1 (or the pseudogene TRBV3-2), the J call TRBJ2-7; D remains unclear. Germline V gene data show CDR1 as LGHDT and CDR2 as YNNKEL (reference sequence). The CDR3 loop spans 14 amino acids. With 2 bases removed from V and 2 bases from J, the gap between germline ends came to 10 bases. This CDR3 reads CASSQTLRTYEQYF. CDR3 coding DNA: TGTGCCAGCAGCCAAACACTACGAACCTACGAGCAGTACTTC.

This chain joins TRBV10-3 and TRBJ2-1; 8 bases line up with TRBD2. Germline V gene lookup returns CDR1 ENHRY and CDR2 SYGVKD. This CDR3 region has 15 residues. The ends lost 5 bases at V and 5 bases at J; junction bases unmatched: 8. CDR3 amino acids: CAISTPGTRNNEQFF. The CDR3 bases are TGTGCCATCAGTACCCCCGGGACTAGGAACAATGAGCAGTTCTTC.

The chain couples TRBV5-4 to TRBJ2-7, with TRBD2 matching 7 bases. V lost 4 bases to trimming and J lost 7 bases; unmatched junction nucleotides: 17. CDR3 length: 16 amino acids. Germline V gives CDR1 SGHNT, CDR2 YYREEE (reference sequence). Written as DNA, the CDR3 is TGTGCCAGCAGCCCGCGCGCTAGCGGCGGAGCGGGAGAGCAGTACTTC. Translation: CASSPRASGGAGEQYF.

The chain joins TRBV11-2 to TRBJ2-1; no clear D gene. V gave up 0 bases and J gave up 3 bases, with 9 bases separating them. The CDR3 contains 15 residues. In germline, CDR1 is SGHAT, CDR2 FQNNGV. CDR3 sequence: CASSLEPGVYNEQFF. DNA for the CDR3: TGTGCCAGCAGCTTAGAGCCTGGAGTCTACAATGAGCAGTTCTTC.

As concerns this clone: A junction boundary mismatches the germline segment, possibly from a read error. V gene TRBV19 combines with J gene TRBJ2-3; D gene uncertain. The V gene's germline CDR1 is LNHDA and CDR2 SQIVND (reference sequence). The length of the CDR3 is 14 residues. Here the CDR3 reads CASSLESGTDTQYF. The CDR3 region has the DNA TGTGCCAGTAGTCTAGAGTCCGGCACAGATACGCAGTATTTT.

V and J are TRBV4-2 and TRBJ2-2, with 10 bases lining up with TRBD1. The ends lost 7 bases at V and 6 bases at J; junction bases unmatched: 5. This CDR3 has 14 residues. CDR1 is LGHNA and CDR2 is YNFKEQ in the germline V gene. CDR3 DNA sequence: TGTGCCAGCACCCGGGACAGGGGATCCGGGGAGCTGTTTTTT. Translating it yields CASTRDRGSGELFF.

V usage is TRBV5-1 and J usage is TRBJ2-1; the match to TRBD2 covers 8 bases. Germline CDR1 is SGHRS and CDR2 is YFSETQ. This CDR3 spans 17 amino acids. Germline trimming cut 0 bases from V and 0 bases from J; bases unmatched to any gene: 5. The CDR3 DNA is TGCGCCAGCAGCTTGGGAATTAGCGGGACCTCCTACAATGAGCAGTTCTTC. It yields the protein CASSLGISGTSYNEQFF.

This chain's CDR3 is CASSLGGGSGNTIYF. CDR3 in DNA: TGTGCCAGCAGCTTGGGCGGGGGCTCTGGAAACACCATATATTTT. The gene calls are TRBV5-6 and TRBJ1-3; perhaps TRBD1 as D (5 bases). The CDR3 covers 15 residues. The germline V gene encodes CDR1 SGHDT and CDR2 YYEEEE. V lost 0 bases to trimming and J lost 0 bases, with 7 bases between them.

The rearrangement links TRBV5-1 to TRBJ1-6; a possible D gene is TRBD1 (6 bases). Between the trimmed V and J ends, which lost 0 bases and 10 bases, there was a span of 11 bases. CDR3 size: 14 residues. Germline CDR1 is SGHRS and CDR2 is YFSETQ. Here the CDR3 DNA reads TGCGCCAGCAGCTTGGAAGGGGGTAGCTCACCCCTCCACTTT. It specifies CASSLEGGSSPLHF.

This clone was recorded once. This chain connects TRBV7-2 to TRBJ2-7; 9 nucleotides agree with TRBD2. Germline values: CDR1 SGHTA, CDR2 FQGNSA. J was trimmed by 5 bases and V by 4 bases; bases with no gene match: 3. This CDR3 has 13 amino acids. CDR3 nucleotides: TGTGCCAGCAGCTCAGTAGCGGGAGACGAGCAGTACTTC. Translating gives CASSSVAGDEQYF.

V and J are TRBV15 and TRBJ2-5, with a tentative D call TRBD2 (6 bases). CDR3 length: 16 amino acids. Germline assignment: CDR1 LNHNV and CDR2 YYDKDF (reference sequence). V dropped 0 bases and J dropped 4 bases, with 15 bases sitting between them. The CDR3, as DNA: TGTGCCACCAGCAGAGATCCTTCATTGGAGGGAGAGACCCAGTACTTC. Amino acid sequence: CATSRDPSLEGETQYF.

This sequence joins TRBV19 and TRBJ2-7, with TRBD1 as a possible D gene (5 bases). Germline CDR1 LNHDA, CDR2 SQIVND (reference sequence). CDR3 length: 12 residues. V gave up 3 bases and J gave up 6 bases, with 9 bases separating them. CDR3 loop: CASSIQGGEQYF. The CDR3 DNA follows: TGTGCCAGTAGTATTCAGGGTGGCGAGCAGTACTTC.

DNA of the CDR3: TGTGCCAGCAGCCAAGGCTCGACAGGAGGCCACGAGCAGTACTTC. As protein: CASSQGSTGGHEQYF. J is TRBJ2-7 and V is TRBV3-1 (or the pseudogene TRBV3-2); the D gene is possibly TRBD1 (6 bases). From germline, CDR1 is LGHDT and CDR2 YNNKEL (reference sequence). This CDR3 region has 15 residues. V lost 1 base, J lost 5 bases, and 15 bases lay in between.

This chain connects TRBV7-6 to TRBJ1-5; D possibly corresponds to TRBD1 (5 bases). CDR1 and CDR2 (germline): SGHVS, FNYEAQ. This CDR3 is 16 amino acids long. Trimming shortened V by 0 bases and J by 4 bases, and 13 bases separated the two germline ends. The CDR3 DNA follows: TGTGCCAGCAGCTTAGCTTCAGGGTTGGGGAATCAGCCCCAGCATTTT. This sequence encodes CASSLASGLGNQPQHF.

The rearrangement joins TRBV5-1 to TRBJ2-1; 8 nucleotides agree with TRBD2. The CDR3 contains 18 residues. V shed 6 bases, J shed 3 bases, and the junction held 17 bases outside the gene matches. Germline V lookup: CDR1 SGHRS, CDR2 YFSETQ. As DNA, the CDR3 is TGCGCCAGCAACCAAGCAGCTTCCTCGGGGGGGAGCTACAATGAGCAGTTCTTC. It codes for CASNQAASSGGSYNEQFF.

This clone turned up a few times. CDR3 in DNA: TGTGCCAGCAGCATCCCGGACAGGGGCTACTATGGCTACACCTTC. Translating it yields CASSIPDRGYYGYTF. The chain combines TRBV7-9 with TRBJ1-2, with 9 bases matching TRBD1. Germline V CDR1 and CDR2: SEHNR, FQNEAQ (reference sequence). The V segment lost 5 bases and the J segment 3 bases; nucleotides outside the gene matches: 7. This CDR3 contains 15 residues.

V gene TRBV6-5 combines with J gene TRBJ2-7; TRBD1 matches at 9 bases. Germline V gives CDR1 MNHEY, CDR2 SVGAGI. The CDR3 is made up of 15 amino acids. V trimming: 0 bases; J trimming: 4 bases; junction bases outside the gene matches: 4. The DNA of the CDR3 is TGTGCCAGCAGTTACTCCGGGACAGGGCCTTACGAGCAGTACTTC. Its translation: CASSYSGTGPYEQYF.

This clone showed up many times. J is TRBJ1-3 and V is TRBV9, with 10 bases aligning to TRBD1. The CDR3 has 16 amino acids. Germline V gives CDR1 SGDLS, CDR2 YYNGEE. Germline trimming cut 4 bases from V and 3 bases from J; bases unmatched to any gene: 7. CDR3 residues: CASSPDRGRVGNTIYF. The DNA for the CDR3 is TGTGCCAGCAGCCCTGACAGGGGGCGCGTTGGAAACACCATATATTTT.

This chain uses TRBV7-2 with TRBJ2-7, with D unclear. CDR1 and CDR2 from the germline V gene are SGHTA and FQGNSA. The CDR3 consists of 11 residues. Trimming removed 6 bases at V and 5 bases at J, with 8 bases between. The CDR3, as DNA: TGTGCCAGCAGTCAGTTTAACGAGCAGTACTTC. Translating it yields CASSQFNEQYF. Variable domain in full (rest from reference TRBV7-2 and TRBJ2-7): GAGVSQSPSNKVTEKGKDVELRCDPISGHTALYWYRQSLGQGLEFLIYFQGNSAPDKSGLPSDRFSAERTGGSVSTLTIQRTQQEDSAVYLCASSQFNEQYFGPGTRLTVT.

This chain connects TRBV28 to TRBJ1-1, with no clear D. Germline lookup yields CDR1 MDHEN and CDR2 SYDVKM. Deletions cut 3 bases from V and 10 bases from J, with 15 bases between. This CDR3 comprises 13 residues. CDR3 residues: CASSFGLPKGAFF. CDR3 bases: TGTGCCAGCAGTTTCGGACTCCCCAAGGGAGCTTTCTTT.

This CDR3 reads CASSVTVMNTEAFF. DNA of the CDR3: TGTGCCAGCAGTGTGACAGTTATGAACACTGAAGCTTTCTTT. The rearrangement links TRBV6-6 to TRBJ1-1; maybe TRBD1 (5 bases). Between the trimmed V and J ends, which lost 5 bases and 0 bases, there was a span of 10 bases. The V gene's germline CDR1 is MNHNY and CDR2 SVGAGI (reference sequence). CDR3 length: 14 residues.

The CDR3: CASSSDRGRFQETQYF. Written as DNA, the CDR3 is TGTGCCAGCAGCTCGGACAGGGGAAGATTCCAAGAGACCCAGTACTTC. The chain has TRBV21-1 and TRBJ2-5; the table's TRBD1 call for D was not verified on the DNA. TRBV21-1 has pseudogene status. The CDR3 is made up of 16 amino acids.

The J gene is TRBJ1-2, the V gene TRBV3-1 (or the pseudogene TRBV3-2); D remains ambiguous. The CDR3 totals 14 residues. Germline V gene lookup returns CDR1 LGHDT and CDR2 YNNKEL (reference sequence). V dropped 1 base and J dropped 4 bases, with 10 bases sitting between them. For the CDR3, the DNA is TGTGCCAGCAGCCAAGCTCTAGCCTTCTATGGCTACACCTTC. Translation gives CASSQALAFYGYTF.

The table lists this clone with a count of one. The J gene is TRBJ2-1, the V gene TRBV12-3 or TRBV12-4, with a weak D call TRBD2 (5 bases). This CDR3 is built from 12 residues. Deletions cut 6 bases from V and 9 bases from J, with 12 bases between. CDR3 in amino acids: CASRGRRAEQFF. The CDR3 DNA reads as TGTGCCAGCAGGGGGAGACGGGCTGAGCAGTTCTTC.

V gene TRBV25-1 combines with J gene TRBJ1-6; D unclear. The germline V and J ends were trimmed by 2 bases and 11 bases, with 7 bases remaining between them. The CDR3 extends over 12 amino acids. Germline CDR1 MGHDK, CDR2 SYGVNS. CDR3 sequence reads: CASSESVAPLHF. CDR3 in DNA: TGTGCCAGCAGTGAAAGTGTAGCACCCCTCCACTTT.

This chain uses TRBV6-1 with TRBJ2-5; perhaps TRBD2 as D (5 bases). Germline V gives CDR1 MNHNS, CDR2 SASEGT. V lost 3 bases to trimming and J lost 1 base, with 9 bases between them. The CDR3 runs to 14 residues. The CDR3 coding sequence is TGTGCCAGCAGTGAGTTGGGAGCCCAAGAGACCCAGTACTTC. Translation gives CASSELGAQETQYF.